The clone carrying this TCR beta chain appeared a few times. The target antigen is unknown. The source of the sample is a study of T-cell memory formation after mild COVID-19. Study-level points and caveats: Clones that got smaller from day 15 to 85 had even CD4/CD8, while clones growing later tipped toward CD4+. Pre-infection memory carried some responding clones, suggesting that cross-reactive memory joined. The CD4+ clones that contracted clustered mainly within CM and EM, and the CD8+ clones concentrated in EMRA.

Per the germline V gene, CDR1 is KGHDR and CDR2 is SFDVKD. The CDR3 is 20 residues long. With V trimmed by 0 bases and J by 0 bases, 13 bases remained unmatched. Constant-segment-primed 5'RACE gave TCR alpha and TCR beta cDNA libraries with sample barcodes and UMIs. Using its own MiXCR run on the 5' RACE reads, TCRdb lists one record per CDR3 protein. The sample yields some 120,000 distinct CDR3 sequences, roughly 15% seen once. The specimen was PBMCs or a T cell subset sorted from them (not recorded which). This sequence was found in an adult woman who had mild COVID-19 (a few samples of this study predate the infection). Cell type and time point are not known. The chain uses TRBV24-1 and TRBJ1-3, with TRBD1 matching 7 bases. The CDR3, as DNA: TGTGCCACCAGTGATTTGGGGACAGCCGAATCCCTGATCTCTGGAAACACCATATATTTT. It encodes CATSDLGTAESLISGNTIYF.